Each of the 4 T cell receptor beta chains below was sequenced from the same sample in a study of T cells in narcolepsy. Repertoires were generated with immunoSEQ multiplex PCR, while TCRdb's copy carries only in-frame clones and drops some. Here the sample spans tens of thousands of clones, approximately 85% being singletons. The sequenced sample was CD45RA- memory CD4+ T cells from PBMCs. The receptor set was obtained from a human donor with narcolepsy.

The J gene is TRBJ2-7, the V gene TRBV7-2; the match to TRBD1 covers 7 bases. The CDR3 runs to 11 residues. CDR1 and CDR2 (germline): SGHTA, FQGNSA. V shed 5 bases, J shed 9 bases, and the junction held 4 bases outside the gene matches. Written as DNA, the CDR3 is TGTGCCAGCAGCGCCGACAGGGTGCAGTACTTC. This sequence encodes CASSADRVQYF. Full variable domain (remainder filled in from reference TRBV7-2 and TRBJ2-7): GAGVSQSPSNKVTEKGKDVELRCDPISGHTALYWYRQSLGQGLEFLIYFQGNSAPDKSGLPSDRFSAERTGGSVSTLTIQRTQQEDSAVYLCASSADRVQYFGPGTRLTVT.

The chain combines TRBV6-4 with TRBJ2-3; the match to TRBD2 covers 7 bases. The junction had 4 bases not matched to a gene; V was cut back by 2 bases and J by 2 bases. The CDR3 runs to 15 residues. Per the germline V gene, CDR1 is MRHNA and CDR2 is SNTAGT. This CDR3 is CASSDAGAPTDTQYF. In DNA form, the CDR3 reads TGTGCCAGCAGTGACGCGGGAGCTCCCACAGATACGCAGTATTTT.

J is TRBJ1-2 and V is TRBV30; TRBD1 is a possible D gene (6 bases). This CDR3 is built from 12 residues. CDR1 GTSNPN and CDR2 SVGIG come from the germline V gene (reference sequence). V dropped 2 bases and J dropped 3 bases, with 7 bases sitting between them. CDR3 amino acids: CAWSKGDYGYTF. CDR3 DNA: TGTGCCTGGAGTAAGGGGGACTATGGCTACACCTTC.

The chain combines TRBV5-4 with TRBJ2-1, with 11 bases fitting TRBD2. The V and J ends lost 4 bases and 4 bases, in that order; junction bases with no gene match: 10. The CDR3 runs to 17 residues. Germline CDR1 is SGHNT and CDR2 is YYREEE (reference sequence). Here the CDR3 reads CASSRGTSGPGYNEQFF. CDR3 nucleotides: TGTGCCAGCAGCCGCGGGACTAGCGGTCCGGGGTACAATGAGCAGTTCTTC.